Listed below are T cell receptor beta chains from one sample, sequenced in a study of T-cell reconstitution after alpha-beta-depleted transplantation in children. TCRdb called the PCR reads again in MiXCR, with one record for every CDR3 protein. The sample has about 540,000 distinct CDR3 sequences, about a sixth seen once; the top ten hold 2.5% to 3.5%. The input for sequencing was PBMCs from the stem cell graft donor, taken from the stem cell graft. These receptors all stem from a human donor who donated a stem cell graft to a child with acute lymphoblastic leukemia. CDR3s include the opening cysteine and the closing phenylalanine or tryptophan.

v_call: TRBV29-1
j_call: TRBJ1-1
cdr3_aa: CSVRTGRNTEAFF

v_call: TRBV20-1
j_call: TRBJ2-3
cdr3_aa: CSAETTSEKTDTQYF

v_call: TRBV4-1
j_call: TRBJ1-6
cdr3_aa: CASSQDQGAGDSPLHF

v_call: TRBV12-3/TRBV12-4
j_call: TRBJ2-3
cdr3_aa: CASRLAAPTDTQYF

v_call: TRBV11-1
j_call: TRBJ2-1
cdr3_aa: CASSFEALSSYNEQFF

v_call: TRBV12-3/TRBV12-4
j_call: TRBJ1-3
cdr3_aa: CATKRGTAASNSGNTIYF

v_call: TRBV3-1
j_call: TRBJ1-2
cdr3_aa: CASSQGGQPYGYTF

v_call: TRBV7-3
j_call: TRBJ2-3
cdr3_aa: CASSSSGFTDTQYF

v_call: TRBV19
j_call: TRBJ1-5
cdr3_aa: CASSPQSASNQPQHF

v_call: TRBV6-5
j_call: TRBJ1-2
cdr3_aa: CASSYGDSNYGYTF

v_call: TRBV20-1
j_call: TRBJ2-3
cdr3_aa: CSARGTSSPDTQYF

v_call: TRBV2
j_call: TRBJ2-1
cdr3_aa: CASSDSSGTLQFF

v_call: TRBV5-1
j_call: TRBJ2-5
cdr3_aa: CASSWTGIQETQYF

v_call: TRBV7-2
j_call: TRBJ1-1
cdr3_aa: CASSLAGGKMGTEAFF

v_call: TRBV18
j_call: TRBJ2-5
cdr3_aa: CASSRSGFQETQYF

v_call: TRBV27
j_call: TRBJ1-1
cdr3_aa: CASTGSYTEAFF

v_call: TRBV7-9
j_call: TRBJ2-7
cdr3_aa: CASSFTGGELGEQYF

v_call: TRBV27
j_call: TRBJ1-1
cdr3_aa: CASSLSMYTEAFF

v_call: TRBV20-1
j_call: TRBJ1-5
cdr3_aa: CSAKTWQGGQPQHF

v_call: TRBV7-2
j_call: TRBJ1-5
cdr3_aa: CASSLGPYNQPQHF

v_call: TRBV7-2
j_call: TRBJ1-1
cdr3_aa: CASSLEARGHTEAFF

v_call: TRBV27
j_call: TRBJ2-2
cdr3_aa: CAIKAGETNAGELFF

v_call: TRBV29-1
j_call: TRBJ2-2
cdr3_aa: CSVGLWDRGTGELFF

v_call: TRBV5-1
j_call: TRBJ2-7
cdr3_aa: CASSLDTGTGAYEQYF

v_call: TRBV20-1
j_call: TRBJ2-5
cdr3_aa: CSARGSGAQETQYF

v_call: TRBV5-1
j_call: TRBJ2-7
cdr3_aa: CASSLPGTGGGSSEQYF

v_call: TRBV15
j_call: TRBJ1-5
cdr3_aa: CATSRDLGFAQHF

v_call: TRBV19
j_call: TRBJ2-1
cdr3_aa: CASSVPGGSYNEQFF

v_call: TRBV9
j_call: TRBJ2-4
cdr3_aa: CASSVAGGGGNIQYF

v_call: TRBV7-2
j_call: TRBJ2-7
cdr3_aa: CASSLLTHSYEQYF

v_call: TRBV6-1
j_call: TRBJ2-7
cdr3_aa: CASSATDRSSGEQYF

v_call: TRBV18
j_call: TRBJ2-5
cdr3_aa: CASSPIFGTLQETQYF

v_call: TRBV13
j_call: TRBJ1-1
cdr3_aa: CASSAGRTEAFF

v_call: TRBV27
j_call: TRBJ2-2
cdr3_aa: CASSVITWELFF

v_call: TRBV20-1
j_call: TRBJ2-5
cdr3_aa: CSARARRTQYF

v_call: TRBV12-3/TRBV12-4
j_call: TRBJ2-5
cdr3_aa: CASRPGTTEETQYF

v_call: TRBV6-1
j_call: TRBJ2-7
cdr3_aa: CASTTPGSSYEQYF

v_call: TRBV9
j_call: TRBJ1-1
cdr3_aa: CASSGQTGLKNTEAFF

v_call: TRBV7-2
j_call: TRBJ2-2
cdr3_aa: CASSSQLTGELFF

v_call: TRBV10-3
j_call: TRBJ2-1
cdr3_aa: CAISDSGSPYNEQFF

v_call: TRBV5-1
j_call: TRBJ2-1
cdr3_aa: CASTRTSGDPNEQFF

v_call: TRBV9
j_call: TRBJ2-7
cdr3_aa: CASSGWDSYEQYF

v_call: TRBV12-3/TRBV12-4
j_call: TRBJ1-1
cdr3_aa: CASSLLQLNTEAFF

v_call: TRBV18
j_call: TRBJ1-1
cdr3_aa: CASSPRGTLNTEAFF

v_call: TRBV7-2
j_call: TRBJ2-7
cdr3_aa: CASSFLPGTSGRDSYEQYF

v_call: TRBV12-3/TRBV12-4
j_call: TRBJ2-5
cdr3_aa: CASSFGIWGRQETQYF

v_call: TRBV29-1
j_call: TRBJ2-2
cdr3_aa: CSAWTGYDGGELFF

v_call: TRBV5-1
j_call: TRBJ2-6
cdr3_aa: CASSLAVISGANVLTF

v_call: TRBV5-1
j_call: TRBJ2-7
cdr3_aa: CASSPRLFLQGTYEQYF

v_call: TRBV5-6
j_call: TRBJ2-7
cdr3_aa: CASSLVDGSDYEQYF

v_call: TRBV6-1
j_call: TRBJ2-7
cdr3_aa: CASSPSAGSYEQYF

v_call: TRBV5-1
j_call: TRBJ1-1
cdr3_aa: CASSLVESTPRAFF

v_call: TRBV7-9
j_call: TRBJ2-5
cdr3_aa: CASSFQGVQETQYF